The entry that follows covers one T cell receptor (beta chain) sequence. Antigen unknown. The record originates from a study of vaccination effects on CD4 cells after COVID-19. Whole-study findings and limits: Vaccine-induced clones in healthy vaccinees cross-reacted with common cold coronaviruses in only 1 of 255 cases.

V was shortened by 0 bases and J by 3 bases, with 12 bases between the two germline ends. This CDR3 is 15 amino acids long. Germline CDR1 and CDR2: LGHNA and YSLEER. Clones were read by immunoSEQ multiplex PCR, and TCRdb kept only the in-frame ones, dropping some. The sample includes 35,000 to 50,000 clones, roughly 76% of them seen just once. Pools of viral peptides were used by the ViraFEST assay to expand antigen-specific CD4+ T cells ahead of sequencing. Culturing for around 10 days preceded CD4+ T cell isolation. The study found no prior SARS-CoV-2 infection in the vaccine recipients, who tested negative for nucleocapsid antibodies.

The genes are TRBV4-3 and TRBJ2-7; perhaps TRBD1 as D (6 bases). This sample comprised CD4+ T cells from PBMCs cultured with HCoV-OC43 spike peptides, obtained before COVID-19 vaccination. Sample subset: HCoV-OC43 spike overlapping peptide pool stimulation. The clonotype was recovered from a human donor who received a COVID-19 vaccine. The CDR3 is CASSQDRRGGYEQYF. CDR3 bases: TGCGCCAGCAGCCAAGATCGCAGGGGCGGCTACGAGCAGTACTTC.